Listed here is a single TCR beta chain. The CDR3 sequence is 11 residues long. Trimming shortened V by 5 bases and J by 2 bases, and 3 bases separated the two germline ends. From germline, CDR1 is MNHEY and CDR2 SVGAGI. Original analysis: For nucleated cells, counts were estimated from reference gene primer amplification. Sequencing used immunoSEQ multiplex PCR; TCRdb keeps in-frame clones, though not all of them. The D gene and trimming were derived from the DNA, and the V and J assignments and clone size from that table. The table includes some 200,000 clones, around 84% detected once. These data are taken from a study of blood T cell repertoires in COVID-19. In the study overall: Samples taken during acute and convalescent COVID-19 were collected in the United States, Italy and Spain. Sample material is recorded as cDNA or gDNA derived from T cells, B-cell-depleted T cells, or PBMCs.

The sequenced sample consisted of peripheral blood. This receptor was taken from a man older than 75 with acute or convalescent COVID-19. This rearrangement joins TRBV6-5 to TRBJ1-2; D unresolved. The CDR3 nucleotides read TGTGCCAGCAGTCTAAACTATGGCTACACCTTC. This translates into CASSLNYGYTF.